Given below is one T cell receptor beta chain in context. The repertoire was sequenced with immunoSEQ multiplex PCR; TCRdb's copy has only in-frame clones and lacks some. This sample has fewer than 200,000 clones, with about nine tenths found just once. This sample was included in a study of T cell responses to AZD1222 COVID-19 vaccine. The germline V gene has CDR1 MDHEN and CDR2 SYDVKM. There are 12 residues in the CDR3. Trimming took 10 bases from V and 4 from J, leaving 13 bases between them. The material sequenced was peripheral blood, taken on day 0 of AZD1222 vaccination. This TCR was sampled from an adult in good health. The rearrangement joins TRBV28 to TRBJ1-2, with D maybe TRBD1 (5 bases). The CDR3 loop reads CATSGQSYGYTF. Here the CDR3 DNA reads TGTGCCACCTCGGGGCAGTCCTATGGCTACACCTTC.